The 27 T cell receptor beta chains given below trace back to one sample, sequenced in a study of T cell responses to AZD1222 COVID-19 vaccine. Clones were read by immunoSEQ multiplex PCR, and TCRdb kept only the in-frame ones, dropping some. Here the sample spans more than 100,000 clones, 91% being singletons. The input for sequencing was peripheral blood, taken 28 days after the second AZD1222 dose. The receptors here all came from an adult who received the AZD1222 COVID-19 vaccine.

The chain uses TRBV24-1 and TRBJ1-2, with 8 bases aligning to TRBD1. V shed 7 bases and J 7 bases; nucleotides not matched to a gene: 10. Looked up from germline, CDR1 is KGHDR and CDR2 is SFDVKD. The CDR3 length is 14 residues. CDR3 amino acids: CATSDTGGRVGYTF. The DNA of the CDR3 is TGTGCCACCAGCGACACAGGGGGGCGAGTTGGCTACACCTTC.

The chain couples TRBV12-3 or TRBV12-4 to TRBJ1-2; 9 bases match TRBD1. With V trimmed by 8 bases and J by 7 bases, 8 bases remained unmatched. This CDR3 has 13 residues. In DNA, the CDR3 is TGTGCCAGCGGGTTACAGGGGGCGCCTGGCTACACCTTC. Translated, it gives CASGLQGAPGYTF.

The chain carries TRBV18 and TRBJ2-3, with D unresolved. The CDR3 loop spans 13 amino acids. CDR1 is KGHSH, CDR2 LQKENI, per germline. V lost 3 bases and J 0 bases, leaving 4 bases between the germline ends. The CDR3 nucleotides read TGTGCCAGCTCACCCTCAAGCACAGATACGCAGTATTTT. Amino acids: CASSPSSTDTQYF.

This rearrangement joins TRBV2 to TRBJ1-3; TRBD1 matches 7 bases. The CDR3 runs to 14 residues. Germline values: CDR1 SNHLY, CDR2 FYNNEI. Unmatched junction bases numbered 1, after V lost 5 bases and J lost 0 bases. In DNA, the CDR3 is TGTGCCAGCAGTCGGGACAGCTCTGGAAACACCATATATTTT. It encodes CASSRDSSGNTIYF.

The count of this clone is one. The rearrangement joins TRBV7-9 to TRBJ2-3, with D unresolved. Looked up from germline, CDR1 is SEHNR and CDR2 is FQNEAQ (reference sequence). The CDR3 has 14 amino acids. V dropped 4 bases and J dropped 6 bases, with 14 bases sitting between them. The CDR3 DNA sequence: TGTGCCAGCAGCTCCCAGGTCGTGTTGGATACGCAGTATTTT. This translates into CASSSQVVLDTQYF.

The chain combines TRBV11-3 with TRBJ1-1; TRBD1 might be the D (6 bases). Deletions cut 4 bases from V and 7 bases from J, with 16 bases between. The CDR3 is made up of 14 amino acids. Looked up from germline, CDR1 is SGHNT and CDR2 is YENEEA. This chain's CDR3 is CASSSRGGRIEAFF. The CDR3 DNA is TGTGCCAGCAGCTCCAGGGGAGGGAGGATTGAAGCTTTCTTT.

V gene TRBV7-2 combines with J gene TRBJ1-3, with TRBD1 matching 7 bases. The germline V gene has CDR1 SGHTA and CDR2 FQGNSA. J gave up 0 bases and V 3 bases, and 11 bases lay outside the gene matches. The CDR3 runs to 18 residues. CDR3 sequence (DNA): TGTGCCAGCAGCTTTGGTCCGACAGGGCTACTCTCTGGAAACACCATATATTTT. The encoded protein is CASSFGPTGLLSGNTIYF.

This chain links TRBV18 with TRBJ2-7; 7 nucleotides agree with TRBD1. Germline V gene sequence: CDR1 KGHSH, CDR2 LQKENI. This CDR3 comprises 13 residues. Trimming cost V 4 bases and J 3 bases; bases outside gene matches: 3. This chain's CDR3 is CASSQGADYEQYV. The CDR3, as DNA: TGTGCCAGCTCACAGGGGGCGGACTACGAGCAGTACGTC.

V gene TRBV6-5 combines with J gene TRBJ1-1; D is unresolved. The germline V gene has CDR1 MNHEY and CDR2 SVGAGI. The CDR3 spans 14 residues. V lost 8 bases, J lost 1 base, and 14 bases lay in between. For the CDR3, the DNA is TGTGCCAGCCGCACATTCGGCAGGAACACTGAAGCTTTCTTT. Amino acids: CASRTFGRNTEAFF.

The genes are TRBV27 and TRBJ1-5; D gene uncertain. Between the trimmed V and J ends, which lost 4 bases and 9 bases, there was a span of 16 bases. The length of the CDR3 is 14 residues. Germline assignment: CDR1 MNHEY and CDR2 SMNVEV (reference sequence). The CDR3 region has the DNA TGTGCCAGCAGTTCCTCGGGTTCTTCGGCGCCCCAGCATTTT. This gives the protein CASSSSGSSAPQHF.

The rearrangement links TRBV12-5 to TRBJ2-7, with no clear D. The germline CDR1 and CDR2 sequences are LGHNT and FRNRAP. The CDR3 has 16 amino acids. Trimming shortened V by 6 bases and J by 2 bases, and 20 bases separated the two germline ends. The CDR3, as DNA: TGTGCTAGTGGCGGGCGAGCGCAGATTAAAGCCTACGAGCAGTACGTC. As protein: CASGGRAQIKAYEQYV.

The gene calls are TRBV10-3 and TRBJ1-4; D unresolved. The V and J ends lost 10 bases and 4 bases respectively, with 7 bases between them. There are 11 residues in the CDR3. Germline CDR1 ENHRY, CDR2 SYGVKD. The CDR3 protein is CATQNNEKLFF. The CDR3 DNA reads TGTGCCACCCAGAATAATGAAAAACTGTTTTTT.

This rearrangement joins TRBV9 to TRBJ2-5, with D hard to call. CDR1 and CDR2 (germline): SGDLS, YYNGEE. V was cut by 2 bases and J by 1 base, with 6 bases left in between. The CDR3 covers 13 residues. This CDR3 reads CASSVAPQETQYF. CDR3 in DNA: TGTGCCAGCAGCGTGGCCCCCCAAGAGACCCAGTACTTC. Full variable domain (outside the CDR3, taken from reference TRBV9 and TRBJ2-5): DSGVTQTPKHLITATGQRVTLRCSPRSGDLSVYWYQQSLDQGLQFLIQYYNGEERAKGNILERFSAQQFPDLHSELNLSSLELGDSALYFCASSVAPQETQYFGPGTRLLVL.

The chain couples TRBV3-1 (or the pseudogene TRBV3-2) to TRBJ1-1; D ambiguous. Trimming cost V 4 bases and J 4 bases, with 10 bases left between them. The CDR3 has 13 residues. Germline V gene data show CDR1 as LGHDT and CDR2 as YNNKEL (reference sequence). CDR3 nucleotides: TGTGCCAGCAGCCTCCGGTATGGCACTGAAGCTTTCTTT. Its protein product is CASSLRYGTEAFF.

The J gene is TRBJ2-7, the V gene TRBV6-5; TRBD2 matches 8 bases. The CDR3 has 16 residues. Germline CDR1 is MNHEY and CDR2 is SVGAGI. The CDR3 nucleotides read TGTGCCAGCAGTTACTCACGGGGAGGGGGGACGGGACTAGAAAACGTC. It is translated as CASSYSRGGGTGLENV.

The chain recombines TRBV18 with TRBJ1-1; no clear D. The CDR3 contains 14 residues. V dropped 2 bases and J dropped 1 base, with 8 bases sitting between them. Per germline, CDR1 KGHSH and CDR2 LQKENI. As DNA, the CDR3 is TGTGCCAGCTCACCAGGCGGCCAGAACACTGAAGCTTTCTTT. It codes for CASSPGGQNTEAFF. Based on the CDR3 plus reference TRBV18 and TRBJ1-1, the full variable domain is NAGVMQNPRHLVRRRGQEARLRCSPMKGHSHVYWYRQLPEEGLKFMVYLQKENIIDESGMPKERFSAEFPKEGPSILRIQQVVRGDSAAYFCASSPGGQNTEAFFGQGTRLTVV.

The rearrangement links TRBV2 to TRBJ1-1; 7 bases line up with TRBD1. The CDR3 consists of 14 residues. V lost 7 bases and J lost 5; bases outside the gene matches: 10. Germline values: CDR1 SNHLY, CDR2 FYNNEI. DNA of the CDR3: TGTGCCAGCACTCGGGACGCAGGGGGGACTGAAGCTTTCTTT. It yields the protein CASTRDAGGTEAFF.

V usage is TRBV7-8 and J usage is TRBJ2-1; 9 nucleotides agree with TRBD2. The trim removed 5 bases at V and 10 bases at J, leaving 12 bases unmatched. CDR3 length: 15 residues. CDR1 is SGHVS, CDR2 FQNEAQ, per germline. The CDR3 sequence is CASSPRASGAGEQFF. In nucleotides, the CDR3 is TGTGCCAGCAGCCCCAGGGCTAGCGGGGCGGGGGAGCAGTTCTTC.

The chain is built from TRBV2 and TRBJ2-7; D may correspond to TRBD1 or TRBD2 (5 bases each). This CDR3 has 15 amino acids. V lost 6 bases and J lost 6, with 21 bases in between. Germline CDR1 and CDR2: SNHLY and FYNNEI. CDR3 sequence: CASRQSGAASGEQYF. The CDR3 DNA sequence: TGTGCCAGCAGACAATCCGGGGCCGCATCAGGCGAGCAGTACTTC.

V gene TRBV11-2 combines with J gene TRBJ1-2, with D perhaps TRBD1 (6 bases). Trimming left V 1 base short and J 0 bases short, with 6 bases between. CDR3 length: 14 amino acids. Germline V gives CDR1 SGHAT, CDR2 FQNNGV. CDR3 coding DNA: TGTGCCAGCAGCTTAGGACAGGCTAACTATGGCTACACCTTC. This codes for CASSLGQANYGYTF.

This chain connects TRBV12-5 to TRBJ1-6, with D unresolved. Germline V gives CDR1 LGHNT, CDR2 FRNRAP. V lost 6 bases to trimming and J lost 7 bases, with 10 bases between them. The CDR3 length is 13 residues. The CDR3 region has the DNA TGTGCTAGTGGGGAGCACCAGAATTCACCCCTCCACTTT. Its translation is CASGEHQNSPLHF. The whole variable domain, filled in from reference TRBV12-5 and TRBJ1-6, reads DARVTQTPRHKVTEMGQEVTMRCQPILGHNTVFWYRQTMMQGLELLAYFRNRAPLDDSGMPKDRFSAEMPDATLATLKIQPSEPRDSAVYFCASGEHQNSPLHFGNGTRLTVT.

CDR3 loop: CASSQLSSNQPQHF. In DNA, the CDR3 is TGCGCCAGCAGTCAACTCAGTAGCAATCAGCCCCAGCATTTT. The chain links TRBV4-1 to TRBJ1-5; no clear D. V lost 6 bases to trimming and J lost 0 bases, with 9 bases between them. The length of the CDR3 is 14 residues. Germline V gene data show CDR1 as MGHRA and CDR2 as YSYEKL.

This clone was observed a few times. The J gene is TRBJ2-2, the V gene TRBV11-3; a possible D gene is TRBD2 (6 bases). Germline assignment: CDR1 SGHNT and CDR2 YENEEA. The CDR3 has 15 amino acids. V lost 4 bases and J 0 bases, leaving 9 bases between the germline ends. The CDR3: CASSSRGANTGELFF. DNA of the CDR3: TGTGCCAGCAGCTCACGCGGGGCGAACACCGGGGAGCTGTTTTTT.

The chain is built from TRBV7-3 and TRBJ2-1; 8 nucleotides align to TRBD2. The V gene's germline CDR1 is SGHTA and CDR2 FQGTGA. V lost 3 bases, J lost 7 bases, and 14 bases stayed unmatched. This CDR3 contains 17 residues. In DNA form, the CDR3 reads TGTGCCAGCAGCTTCTCAGGGCTTGCGGGAGGTGGGAATGAGCAGTTCTTC. Amino acid sequence: CASSFSGLAGGGNEQFF.

The rearrangement links TRBV7-3 to TRBJ2-1; tentatively, D is TRBD2 (5 bases). This CDR3 comprises 16 residues. Germline loops: CDR1 SGHTA, CDR2 FQGTGA. V lost 5 bases, J lost 5 bases, and 19 bases lay in between. This CDR3 reads CASSPTGSGHHNEQFF. The CDR3 bases are TGTGCCAGCAGCCCCACGGGGAGCGGCCACCACAATGAGCAGTTCTTC. Drawing the rest from reference TRBV7-3 and TRBJ2-1, the complete variable domain is GAGVSQTPSNKVTEKGKYVELRCDPISGHTALYWYRQSLGQGPEFLIYFQGTGAADDSGLPNDRFFAVRPEGSVSTLKIQRTERGDSAVYLCASSPTGSGHHNEQFFGPGTRLTVL.

V gene TRBV10-2 combines with J gene TRBJ1-1, with 8 nucleotides matching TRBD1. CDR3 length equals 14 residues. J gave up 1 base and V 2 bases, and 0 bases lay outside the gene matches. Germline V gene data show CDR1 as WSHSY and CDR2 as SAAADI. The CDR3, as DNA: TGCGCCAGCAGTGAGCAGGGGGCGAACACTGAAGCTTTCTTT. Translating gives CASSEQGANTEAFF.

The rearrangement joins TRBV19 to TRBJ2-3; possibly TRBD1 for D (7 bases). Between the trimmed V and J ends, which lost 0 bases and 0 bases, there was a span of 16 bases. The V gene's germline CDR1 is LNHDA and CDR2 SQIVND (reference sequence). The CDR3 is 18 amino acids. Here the CDR3 reads CASSIDHRGLTSTDTQYF. The CDR3 bases are TGTGCCAGTAGTATAGACCACAGGGGACTTACTAGCACAGATACGCAGTATTTT.